Below, 11 T cell receptor beta chains from the same sample are listed, as sequenced in a study of shared clonotypes between healthy human individuals. Libraries were prepared by immunoSEQ multiplex PCR; TCRdb keeps only in-frame clonotypes and omits some of them. The data show under 750,000 clones, 72% seen once. The sequenced sample was memory CD4+ T cells sorted from blood. Documented subset: CD45RA-negative fraction. The receptor source for this set is a woman aged 25 to 39 in good health.

This clone has more than one count but fewer than ten. Other DNA sequences within the sample encode an identical CDR3. The chain uses TRBV5-1 and TRBJ2-1; perhaps TRBD1 as D (6 bases). Trimming left V 0 bases short and J 5 bases short, with 9 bases between. CDR1 SGHRS and CDR2 YFSETQ come from the germline V gene. The CDR3 has 14 amino acids. The CDR3 here is CASSLGRGDNEQFF. For the CDR3, the DNA is TGCGCCAGCAGCTTGGGCAGGGGCGACAATGAGCAGTTCTTC.

This chain connects TRBV28 to TRBJ2-1; TRBD1 agrees at 9 bases. CDR1 MDHEN and CDR2 SYDVKM come from the germline V gene. The CDR3 spans 16 residues. The trim removed 8 bases at V and 10 bases at J, leaving 18 bases unmatched. CDR3 bases: TGTGCCAGCTCTAACCCCGGGACAGGGTGGCACAGGGAGCAGTTCTTC. It translates to CASSNPGTGWHREQFF.

V usage is TRBV18 and J usage is TRBJ1-5; TRBD1 might be the D (5 bases). CDR1 is KGHSH and CDR2 is LQKENI in the germline V gene. Trimming took 5 bases from V and 6 from J, leaving 17 bases between them. The CDR3 is made up of 15 amino acids. CDR3 amino acids: CASSTTREAGQPQHF. In DNA form, the CDR3 reads TGTGCCAGCTCAACCACCAGGGAGGCCGGTCAGCCCCAGCATTTT. The full variable domain, its missing parts supplied by reference TRBV18 and TRBJ1-5, is NAGVMQNPRHLVRRRGQEARLRCSPMKGHSHVYWYRQLPEEGLKFMVYLQKENIIDESGMPKERFSAEFPKEGPSILRIQQVVRGDSAAYFCASSTTREAGQPQHFGDGTRLSIL.

The chain employs TRBV7-3 and TRBJ2-5; D is perhaps TRBD2 (5 bases). CDR3 size: 13 residues. The germline CDR1 and CDR2 sequences are SGHTA and FQGTGA. Trimming removed 5 bases from V and 5 bases from J, with 12 bases in between. CDR3 nucleotides: TGTGCCAGCAGCCCCTCTGGCGGGGAGACCCAGTACTTC. As protein: CASSPSGGETQYF. Complete variable domain (other parts from reference TRBV7-3 and TRBJ2-5): GAGVSQTPSNKVTEKGKYVELRCDPISGHTALYWYRQSLGQGPEFLIYFQGTGAADDSGLPNDRFFAVRPEGSVSTLKIQRTERGDSAVYLCASSPSGGETQYFGPGTRLLVL.

The CDR3 is CASSYGLAGSTDTQYF. The CDR3 nucleotides read TGCGCCAGCAGTTACGGACTAGCGGGTAGCACAGATACGCAGTATTTT. J is TRBJ2-3 and V is TRBV5-1, with 11 bases lining up with TRBD2. Per germline, CDR1 SGHRS and CDR2 YFSETQ. The CDR3 extends over 16 amino acids. The J segment lost 0 bases and the V segment lost 5 bases, leaving 5 bases of the junction unmatched.

The V and J genes are TRBV18 and TRBJ1-1; 8 bases map to TRBD1. The V gene end was trimmed by 4 bases and the J gene end by 0 bases; junction bases not matched to a gene: 10. The CDR3 sequence is 17 residues long. Germline CDR1 KGHSH, CDR2 LQKENI. CDR3 nucleotide sequence: TGTGCCAGCTCACAACCGCGGACAGGGCCTATGAACACTGAAGCTTTCTTT. Protein sequence: CASSQPRTGPMNTEAFF.

J is TRBJ1-1 and V is TRBV6-4, with a tentative D call TRBD1 (6 bases). Germline lookup yields CDR1 MRHNA and CDR2 SNTAGT. The CDR3 is 11 amino acids. Between the trimmed V and J ends, which lost 10 bases and 9 bases, there was a span of 15 bases. Written as DNA, the CDR3 is TGTGCCACCGCCTACAGGGACCAAGCTTTCTTT. Translated: CATAYRDQAFF.

This sequence joins TRBV14 and TRBJ2-5; D assignment may be TRBD1 or TRBD2 (6 bases each). CDR1 and CDR2 (germline): SGHDN, FVKESK. V shed 4 bases and J shed 7 bases, with 19 bases lying between them. The CDR3 runs 15 residues. The CDR3 here is CASSRVGLQGGTQYF. Written as DNA, the CDR3 is TGTGCCAGCAGCCGCGTGGGACTCCAAGGGGGGACCCAGTACTTC.

This clone was seen only once. The chain has TRBV28 and TRBJ2-7; D not certain. Trimming pared 7 bases from V and 6 bases from J, leaving 10 bases between. Germline V gene sequence: CDR1 MDHEN, CDR2 SYDVKM. The CDR3 spans 11 residues. This CDR3 reads CASIRAGEQYF. The CDR3 DNA reads as TGTGCCAGCATAAGGGCTGGCGAGCAGTACTTC.

This clone turned up a few times. This chain links TRBV6-5 with TRBJ2-3, with D perhaps TRBD2 (6 bases). V was pared by 2 bases and J by 0 bases, with 12 bases between. This CDR3 has 16 residues. Germline CDR1 is MNHEY and CDR2 is SVGAGI. CDR3 protein: CASSYEVAASTDTQYF. The CDR3 DNA sequence: TGTGCCAGCAGTTACGAGGTAGCGGCTAGCACAGATACGCAGTATTTT.

This chain uses TRBV19 with TRBJ2-7; a possible D gene is TRBD2 (5 bases). The V gene's germline CDR1 is LNHDA and CDR2 SQIVND (reference sequence). V lost 0 bases, J lost 5 bases, and 14 bases lay in between. This CDR3 region has 15 residues. The CDR3 DNA follows: TGTGCCAGTAGTATAGATCAGAGGGCTGGAAACGAGCAGTACTTC. It translates to CASSIDQRAGNEQYF.